A single sample is the source of the 18 T cell receptor beta chains below, sequenced in a study of tumor-infiltrating lymphocytes in localized non-small cell lung cancer. This table comes from immunoSEQ multiplex PCR, and its TCRdb copy is limited to in-frame clones, with some not included. The sample lists 6,500 to 9,000 clones, 50% to 75% occurring once. The sequenced material came from uninvolved lung tissue not adjacent to the tumor. The receptors come from a human donor with non-small cell lung cancer.

Only one count was recorded for this clone. V gene TRBV11-3 combines with J gene TRBJ2-7, with D perhaps assigned TRBD1 or TRBD2 (5 bases each). This CDR3 spans 14 amino acids. V was trimmed by 5 bases and J by 6 bases, leaving 17 bases between them. The germline V gene has CDR1 SGHNT and CDR2 YENEEA. The CDR3 DNA sequence: TGTGCCAGCAGCGCCGGGACGCGAAACAGCGAGCAGTACTTC. Protein: CASSAGTRNSEQYF.

The chain is built from TRBV4-1 and TRBJ1-3; TRBD1 aligns across 8 bases. The CDR3 consists of 15 residues. The germline V gene encodes CDR1 MGHRA and CDR2 YSYEKL. The trim removed 0 bases at V and 2 bases at J, leaving 0 bases unmatched. The CDR3 sequence: CASSQDRGPGNTIYF. CDR3 in DNA: TGCGCCAGCAGCCAAGACAGGGGGCCTGGAAACACCATATATTTT.

The rearrangement joins TRBV2 to TRBJ2-5; D not certain. This CDR3 spans 15 amino acids. Trimming left V 6 bases short and J 2 bases short, with 16 bases between. CDR1 and CDR2 from the germline V gene are SNHLY and FYNNEI. CDR3 residues: CASSPNLDRQETQYF. CDR3 in DNA: TGTGCCAGCAGCCCGAATCTAGATAGACAAGAGACCCAGTACTTC. Variable domain in full (rest from reference TRBV2 and TRBJ2-5): EPEVTQTPSHQVTQMGQEVILRCVPISNHLYFYWYRQILGQKVEFLVSFYNNEISEKSEIFDDQFSVERPDGSNFTLKIRSTKLEDSAMYFCASSPNLDRQETQYFGPGTRLLVL.

The chain uses TRBV11-2 and TRBJ1-6; D not resolved. V was cut by 1 base and J by 6 bases, with 7 bases left in between. The CDR3 contains 14 residues. The germline V gene encodes CDR1 SGHAT and CDR2 FQNNGV. As DNA, the CDR3 is TGTGCCAGCAGCTTAGCTCTCCGTAATTCACCCCTCCACTTT. It encodes CASSLALRNSPLHF.

The V call is TRBV28, the J call TRBJ1-2, with D possibly matching TRBD1 (6 bases). Germline-derived CDR1 and CDR2 are MDHEN and SYDVKM. V was clipped by 2 bases and J by 8 bases, with 12 bases between them. This CDR3 has 13 residues. This chain's CDR3 is CASSLGGGHGYTF. CDR3 DNA sequence: TGTGCCAGCAGTTTAGGGGGGGGGCACGGCTACACCTTC.

This clone was found once. This sequence joins TRBV5-8 and TRBJ2-7; D gene ambiguous. V gave up 0 bases and J gave up 5 bases, with 9 bases separating them. CDR1 and CDR2 from the germline V gene are SGHTS and YDEGEE. The CDR3 is 13 amino acids. This CDR3 is CASSLGLSNEQYF. The CDR3, as DNA: TGTGCCAGCAGCTTGGGTCTTTCCAACGAGCAGTACTTC.

The rearrangement joins TRBV5-1 to TRBJ1-1; D ambiguous. The CDR3 covers 13 residues. V was pared by 0 bases and J by 3 bases, with 6 bases between. Germline V gene data show CDR1 as SGHRS and CDR2 as YFSETQ. CDR3: CASSLGGDTEAFF. CDR3 coding DNA: TGCGCCAGCAGCTTGGGTGGCGACACTGAAGCTTTCTTT.

V and J are TRBV5-6 and TRBJ1-4; D gene ambiguous. CDR3 length: 17 amino acids. CDR1 SGHDT and CDR2 YYEEEE come from the germline V gene. Trimming took 1 base from V and 4 from J, leaving 17 bases between them. CDR3 DNA sequence: TGTGCCAGCAGCTTGTCGACCCTTGGGCCTCTTAATGAAAAACTGTTTTTT. Its protein product is CASSLSTLGPLNEKLFF.

The gene calls are TRBV7-3 and TRBJ1-3; D gene uncertain. This CDR3 region has 15 residues. Deletions cut 5 bases from V and 0 bases from J, with 11 bases between. Germline V gene data show CDR1 as SGHTA and CDR2 as FQGTGA. The CDR3 loop reads CASSVSGNSGNTIYF. The CDR3 DNA reads as TGTGCCAGCAGCGTGTCCGGAAACTCTGGAAACACCATATATTTT.

The chain uses TRBV5-6 and TRBJ1-2; TRBD1 matches at 11 bases. The junction had 5 bases not matched to a gene; V was cut back by 0 bases and J by 4 bases. The CDR3 totals 16 residues. Germline V CDR1 and CDR2: SGHDT, YYEEEE. Here the CDR3 DNA reads TGTGCCAGCAGCTTGGCCGGGACAGGGGGGGTCTATGGCTACACCTTC. Its protein product is CASSLAGTGGVYGYTF. Together with reference TRBV5-6 and TRBJ1-2, the CDR3 gives the full variable domain: DAGVTQSPTHLIKTRGQQVTLRCSPKSGHDTVSWYQQALGQGPQFIFQYYEEEERQRGNFPDRFSGHQFPNYSSELNVNALLLGDSALYLCASSLAGTGGVYGYTFGSGTRLTVV.

V gene TRBV5-4 combines with J gene TRBJ2-5, with D possibly called TRBD1 or TRBD2 (5 bases each). The CDR3 spans 14 residues. Looked up from germline, CDR1 is SGHNT and CDR2 is YYREEE (reference sequence). V lost 4 bases and J lost 2, with 12 bases in between. The CDR3 protein is CASSEGRHQETQYF. The CDR3 bases are TGTGCCAGCAGCGAGGGACGGCATCAAGAGACCCAGTACTTC. The variable domain in full, completed from reference TRBV5-4 and TRBJ2-5, reads ETGVTQSPTHLIKTRGQQVTLRCSSQSGHNTVSWYQQALGQGPQFIFQYYREEENGRGNFPPRFSGLQFPNYSSELNVNALELDDSALYLCASSEGRHQETQYFGPGTRLLVL.

V usage is TRBV30 and J usage is TRBJ1-1; no definite D call. Germline V gene sequence: CDR1 GTSNPN, CDR2 SVGIG (reference sequence). CDR3 size: 13 residues. The V end was cut by 0 bases, the J end by 0 bases, with 5 bases between. The CDR3 DNA reads TGTGCCTGGAGTGTACTGGTGAACACTGAAGCTTTCTTT. Encoded protein: CAWSVLVNTEAFF.

This chain links TRBV2 with TRBJ1-5; D is uncertain. Trimming took 10 bases from V and 1 from J, leaving 11 bases between them. CDR3 length: 13 amino acids. CDR1 SNHLY and CDR2 FYNNEI come from the germline V gene. In DNA, the CDR3 is TGTGCCACCACCGTCCAAAGCAATCAGCCCCAGCATTTT. This translates into CATTVQSNQPQHF.

V usage is TRBV5-1 and J usage is TRBJ2-1; either TRBD1 or TRBD2 may supply D (6 bases each). Germline V CDR1 and CDR2: SGHRS, YFSETQ. The V end lost 5 bases, the J end lost 2 bases, and 11 bases lay between the germline ends. CDR3 length equals 14 residues. CDR3 amino acids: CASRMGGPYNEQFF. As DNA, the CDR3 is TGCGCCAGCAGGATGGGGGGCCCCTACAATGAGCAGTTCTTC. The variable domain in full, completed from reference TRBV5-1 and TRBJ2-1, reads KAGVTQTPRYLIKTRGQQVTLSCSPISGHRSVSWYQQTPGQGLQFLFEYFSETQRNKGNFPGRFSGRQFSNSRSEMNVSTLELGDSALYLCASRMGGPYNEQFFGPGTRLTVL.

Comments on this clone: A much more abundant neighbour one base away suggests this may be a read error. Additional DNA sequences in this sample encode the identical CDR3. This chain joins TRBV5-1 and TRBJ2-5, with unresolved D. The CDR3 totals 14 residues. The V gene lost 0 bases and the J gene lost 1 base, with 7 bases spanning the gap. CDR1 and CDR2 (germline): SGHRS, YFSETQ. This CDR3 reads CASSLAAPQETQYF. The CDR3 DNA follows: TGCGCCAGCAGCTTGGCGGCCCCCCAAGAGACCCAGTACTTC. The entire variable domain, with the rest obtained from reference TRBV5-1 and TRBJ2-5, is as follows: KAGVTQTPRYLIKTRGQQVTLSCSPISGHRSVSWYQQTPGQGLQFLFEYFSETQRNKGNFPGRFSGRQFSNSRSEMNVSTLELGDSALYLCASSLAAPQETQYFGPGTRLLVL.

The chain uses TRBV30 and TRBJ1-2; D gene ambiguous. The CDR3 runs to 15 residues. The V gene lost 8 bases and the J gene lost 1 base, with 20 bases spanning the gap. CDR1 GTSNPN and CDR2 SVGIG come from the germline V gene (reference sequence). CDR3 sequence reads: CATRRPGDLNYGYTF. DNA of the CDR3: TGTGCCACGCGTCGGCCCGGAGACCTTAACTATGGCTACACCTTC. The full variable domain, rest sourced from reference TRBV30 and TRBJ1-2, is SQTIHQWPATLVQPVGSPLSLECTVEGTSNPNLYWYRQAAGRGLQLLFYSVGIGQISSEVPQNLSASRPQDRQFILSSKKLLLSDSGFYLCATRRPGDLNYGYTFGSGTRLTVV.

V is TRBV29-1 and J is TRBJ1-1; D unclear. Trimming removed 4 bases at V and 5 bases at J, with 17 bases between. The CDR3 runs 14 residues. Germline V gives CDR1 SQVTM, CDR2 ANQGSEA. The CDR3 DNA reads as TGCAGCGTTGGGGGAGGAGGGATGGGTACTGAAGCTTTCTTT. It translates to CSVGGGGMGTEAFF.

This clone was recorded only once. The chain links TRBV9 to TRBJ1-5; 7 nucleotides match TRBD1. Trimming took 3 bases from V and 5 from J; bases not matched to a gene: 2. The CDR3 is 13 residues long. Germline CDR1 is SGDLS and CDR2 is YYNGEE. The chain's CDR3 is CASSATGDQPQHF. The CDR3 nucleotides read TGTGCCAGCAGCGCAACAGGGGATCAGCCCCAGCATTTT.